The next 30 T cell receptor beta chains were all read from a single sample in a study of monozygotic twins with inflammatory bowel disease (dated by TCRdb to between 2018 and 2020). The method behind the library was 5' RACE. Sequencing instrument: Illumina HiSeq 2500. Following reprocessing of the reads by TCRdb, the data hold one row per CDR3 protein sequence and no DNA is available. The sample table holds fewer than 550,000 distinct CDR3 sequences. The ten largest make up more than 2% of the sample. The specimen sequenced was blood. The origin of the receptors is a human donor with ulcerative colitis or Crohn's disease, or a healthy co-twin of an affected twin (not recorded which).

The J gene is TRBJ1-2, the V gene TRBV13. Looked up from germline, CDR1 is PRHDT and CDR2 is FYEKMQ (reference sequence). The CDR3 contains 15 residues. The CDR3 reads CASSLRQKLNYGYTF. Together with reference TRBV13 and TRBJ1-2, the CDR3 gives the full variable domain: AAGVIQSPRHLIKEKRETATLKCYPIPRHDTVYWYQQGPGQDPQFLISFYEKMQSDKGSIPDRFSAQQFSDYHSELNMSSLELGDSALYFCASSLRQKLNYGYTFGSGTRLTVV.

This chain links TRBV5-1 with TRBJ2-5; the D gene TCRdb calls, TRBD1, cannot be checked with no DNA. Germline V lookup: CDR1 SGHRS, CDR2 YFSETQ. The CDR3 is 16 amino acids. CDR3 sequence: CASSISGTGGQETQYF.

This sequence joins TRBV20-1 and TRBJ1-2; lacking DNA, the TRBD1 call made by TCRdb goes unchecked. Germline values: CDR1 DFQATT, CDR2 SNEGSKA (reference sequence). This CDR3 has 14 amino acids. CDR3 loop: CSARDITGDYGYTF.

The chain employs TRBV20-1 and TRBJ2-3; TCRdb proposes TRBD1, but this gene call is untestable without DNA. The CDR3 length is 12 residues. Per the germline V gene, CDR1 is DFQATT and CDR2 is SNEGSKA (reference sequence). The CDR3 loop is CSAIQGADTQYF.

The CDR3 sequence: CASSPLTSGANVLTF. This chain uses TRBV5-1 with TRBJ2-6. Germline CDR1 SGHRS, CDR2 YFSETQ. The CDR3 totals 15 residues.

The chain recombines TRBV20-1 with TRBJ2-7; the TCRdb D gene call, TRBD1, has no DNA to confirm it. The length of the CDR3 is 13 residues. Germline assignment: CDR1 DFQATT and CDR2 SNEGSKA (reference sequence). The CDR3 loop is CSASRGPSYEQYF.

The genes are TRBV7-2 and TRBJ1-4. This CDR3 region has 13 residues. Germline V CDR1 and CDR2: SGHTA, FQGNSA. The CDR3: CASSDSANEKLFF. Variable domain in full (rest from reference TRBV7-2 and TRBJ1-4): GAGVSQSPSNKVTEKGKDVELRCDPISGHTALYWYRQSLGQGLEFLIYFQGNSAPDKSGLPSDRFSAERTGGSVSTLTIQRTQQEDSAVYLCASSDSANEKLFFGSGTQLSVL.

V is TRBV20-1 and J is TRBJ2-1. From germline, CDR1 is DFQATT and CDR2 SNEGSKA (reference sequence). CDR3 length: 14 amino acids. The CDR3 is CSAADRGSYNEQFF.

The genes are TRBV2 and TRBJ2-7; as DNA is missing, the TRBD1 call by TCRdb cannot be tested. The germline V gene encodes CDR1 SNHLY and CDR2 FYNNEI. This CDR3 is built from 14 residues. The CDR3 sequence is CASSGQGTSYEQYF.

The chain joins TRBV29-1 to TRBJ2-7; TCRdb returns TRBD1, unconfirmable since there is no DNA. This CDR3 has 14 amino acids. Germline assignment: CDR1 SQVTM and CDR2 ANQGSEA. The CDR3 region is CSVEDDTGPYEQYF.

The chain combines TRBV4-3 with TRBJ2-1. This CDR3 contains 16 residues. Germline lookup yields CDR1 LGHNA and CDR2 YSLEER. CDR3 sequence: CASSQEFGEIYNEQFF.

The chain uses TRBV10-3 and TRBJ2-5. Germline V gene sequence: CDR1 ENHRY, CDR2 SYGVKD. This CDR3 has 15 residues. CDR3 amino acids: CAISETTLGRETQYF.

The chain is built from TRBV9 and TRBJ2-1; TCRdb gives TRBD2 as the D gene, but with no DNA this cannot be confirmed. Germline CDR1 reads SGDLS; CDR2 reads YYNGEE. This CDR3 comprises 15 residues. The CDR3: CASSVGLATYNEQFF. Based on the CDR3 plus reference TRBV9 and TRBJ2-1, the full variable domain is DSGVTQTPKHLITATGQRVTLRCSPRSGDLSVYWYQQSLDQGLQFLIQYYNGEERAKGNILERFSAQQFPDLHSELNLSSLELGDSALYFCASSVGLATYNEQFFGPGTRLTVL.

V is TRBV4-1 and J is TRBJ2-1. The germline V gene has CDR1 MGHRA and CDR2 YSYEKL. The CDR3 is made up of 12 amino acids. CDR3 region: CASSQPVGEQFF.

The gene calls are TRBV3-1 and TRBJ2-1. Per germline, CDR1 LGHDT and CDR2 YNNKEL (reference sequence). The CDR3 totals 17 residues. The CDR3 sequence: CASSQGHFLEVSNEQFF.

The chain recombines TRBV7-6 with TRBJ2-7. CDR1 and CDR2 from the germline V gene are SGHVS and FNYEAQ. The CDR3 is 13 amino acids. CDR3 region: CASSLETSTEQYF.

The chain carries TRBV18 and TRBJ1-1; TCRdb returns TRBD1, unconfirmable since there is no DNA. The V gene's germline CDR1 is KGHSH and CDR2 LQKENI. The CDR3 contains 15 residues. The chain's CDR3 is CASSPLNRGNTEAFF.

The V call is TRBV4-3, the J call TRBJ1-1; TCRdb reports TRBD1, a call that lacks DNA to check it against. The CDR3 is 15 amino acids. The germline V gene has CDR1 LGHNA and CDR2 YSLEER. CDR3 region: CASSQQGAVNTEAFF.

This sequence joins TRBV19 and TRBJ1-6; TCRdb returns TRBD1, unconfirmable since there is no DNA. The germline CDR1 and CDR2 sequences are LNHDA and SQIVND (reference sequence). There are 15 residues in the CDR3. The CDR3 here is CASREGGSVNSPLHF.

The V and J genes are TRBV5-1 and TRBJ2-4; TCRdb outputs TRBD1, but without DNA this stays unchecked. The CDR3 runs to 17 residues. The germline V gene encodes CDR1 SGHRS and CDR2 YFSETQ. The CDR3 protein is CASSSGLAGGPKNIQYF.

J is TRBJ2-1 and V is TRBV7-3; TCRdb's D call, TRBD1, is unchecked because there is no DNA. CDR1 and CDR2 from the germline V gene are SGHTA and FQGTGA. The CDR3 runs to 14 residues. CDR3 region: CASSLNPGTDKQFF.

This rearrangement joins TRBV5-5 to TRBJ2-3; the TCRdb call, TRBD2, lacks DNA for checking. This CDR3 spans 16 amino acids. Germline V lookup: CDR1 SGHKS, CDR2 YYEKEE (reference sequence). CDR3 sequence: CASSLRAGGPTDTQYF.

The chain carries TRBV5-5 and TRBJ2-3; TCRdb indicates TRBD2, and absent DNA this call remains unverified. CDR1 is SGHKS and CDR2 is YYEKEE in the germline V gene (reference sequence). There are 16 residues in the CDR3. The CDR3 here is CASSAGWSSQGDTQYF.

The chain's CDR3 is CASRVISYNEQFF. This sequence joins TRBV5-1 and TRBJ2-1. Germline V gene sequence: CDR1 SGHRS, CDR2 YFSETQ. This CDR3 is 13 amino acids long. The whole variable domain, remainder taken from reference TRBV5-1 and TRBJ2-1, is KAGVTQTPRYLIKTRGQQVTLSCSPISGHRSVSWYQQTPGQGLQFLFEYFSETQRNKGNFPGRFSGRQFSNSRSEMNVSTLELGDSALYLCASRVISYNEQFFGPGTRLTVL.

The genes are TRBV15 and TRBJ2-7; the TCRdb call, TRBD1, lacks DNA for checking. CDR3 size: 14 residues. CDR1 is LNHNV and CDR2 is YYDKDF in the germline V gene (reference sequence). The chain's CDR3 is CATSSRQGPYEQYF.

V usage is TRBV5-1 and J usage is TRBJ2-5; the D call from TCRdb, TRBD1, cannot be confirmed without DNA. Germline CDR1 SGHRS, CDR2 YFSETQ. The CDR3 is made up of 13 amino acids. CDR3 protein: CASSPPTLETQYF.

The rearrangement uses TRBV29-1 and TRBJ2-5; the TCRdb D gene call, TRBD1, has no DNA to confirm it. The length of the CDR3 is 13 residues. Germline V gene lookup returns CDR1 SQVTM and CDR2 ANQGSEA. CDR3 sequence: CSVRDRPERGQYF.

The chain couples TRBV7-9 to TRBJ2-1; TCRdb's D gene call, TRBD2, goes unchecked for lack of DNA. The CDR3 length is 13 residues. Germline V lookup: CDR1 SEHNR, CDR2 FQNEAQ (reference sequence). The CDR3 sequence: CASSLVPLDEQFF. Combining the CDR3 with reference TRBV7-9 and TRBJ2-1 gives the whole variable domain DTGVSQNPRHKITKRGQNVTFRCDPISEHNRLYWYRQTLGQGPEFLTYFQNEAQLEKSRLLSDRFSAERPKGSFSTLEIQRTEQGDSAMYLCASSLVPLDEQFFGPGTRLTVL.

J is TRBJ1-2 and V is TRBV10-3; the D call of TRBD1 rests on TCRdb alone, since no DNA is present to check it. The CDR3 consists of 14 residues. Germline V gene lookup returns CDR1 ENHRY and CDR2 SYGVKD. This CDR3 reads CAAYDDRGRGGYTF.

J is TRBJ2-1 and V is TRBV5-4; TCRdb's D call, TRBD1, is unchecked because there is no DNA. This CDR3 has 14 amino acids. Germline loops: CDR1 SGHNT, CDR2 YYREEE (reference sequence). CDR3 sequence: CASSLGIRGNEQFF.